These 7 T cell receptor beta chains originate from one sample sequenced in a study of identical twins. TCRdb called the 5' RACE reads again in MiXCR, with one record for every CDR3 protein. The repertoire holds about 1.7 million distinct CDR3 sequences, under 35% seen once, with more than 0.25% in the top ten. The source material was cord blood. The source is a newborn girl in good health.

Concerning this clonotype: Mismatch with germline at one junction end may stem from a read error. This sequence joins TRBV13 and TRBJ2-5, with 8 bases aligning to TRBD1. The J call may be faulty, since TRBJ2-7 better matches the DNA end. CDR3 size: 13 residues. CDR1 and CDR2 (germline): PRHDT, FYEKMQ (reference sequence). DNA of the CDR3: TGTGTCAGCAGCTGGACAGGGAACTACGAGCAGTACTTC. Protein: CVSSWTGNYEQYF.

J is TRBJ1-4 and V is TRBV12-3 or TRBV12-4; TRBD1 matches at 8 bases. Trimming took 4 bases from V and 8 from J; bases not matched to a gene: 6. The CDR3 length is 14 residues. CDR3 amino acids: CASSSRDRPEKLFF. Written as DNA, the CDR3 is TGTGCCAGCAGTTCCCGGGACAGGCCGGAAAAACTGTTTTTT.

CDR3 sequence (DNA): TGTGCCTGGAGTGTGGACGGACAGCGATACTATGGCTACACCTTC. Protein product: CAWSVDGQRYYGYTF. The genes are TRBV30 and TRBJ1-2; tentative D call: TRBD1 (6 bases). This CDR3 region has 15 residues. V was trimmed by 0 bases and J by 3 bases, leaving 14 bases between them. CDR1 GTSNPN and CDR2 SVGIG come from the germline V gene (reference sequence).

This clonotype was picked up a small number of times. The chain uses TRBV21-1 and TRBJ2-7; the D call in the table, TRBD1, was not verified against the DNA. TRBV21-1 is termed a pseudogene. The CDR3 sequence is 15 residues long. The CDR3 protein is CASSKGQLSSYEQYF. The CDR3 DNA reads TGTGCCAGCAGCAAAGGACAGTTGAGCTCCTACGAGCAGTACTTC.

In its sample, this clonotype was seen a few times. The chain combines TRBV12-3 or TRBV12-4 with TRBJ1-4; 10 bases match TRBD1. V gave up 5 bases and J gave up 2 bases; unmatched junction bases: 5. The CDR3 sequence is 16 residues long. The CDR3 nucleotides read TGTGCCAGCAGTGTAGACAGGGGGCACACTAATGAAAAACTGTTTTTT. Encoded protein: CASSVDRGHTNEKLFF.

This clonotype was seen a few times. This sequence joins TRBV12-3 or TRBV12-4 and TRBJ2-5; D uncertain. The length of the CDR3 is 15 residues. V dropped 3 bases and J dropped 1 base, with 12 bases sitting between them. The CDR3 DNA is TGTGCCAGCAGTTTCCGGCAGGCCCTCCAAGAGACCCAGTACTTC. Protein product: CASSFRQALQETQYF.

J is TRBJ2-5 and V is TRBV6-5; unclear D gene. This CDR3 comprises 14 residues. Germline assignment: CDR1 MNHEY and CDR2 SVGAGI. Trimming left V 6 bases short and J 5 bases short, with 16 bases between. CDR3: CASRRLLAHETQYF. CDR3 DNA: TGTGCCAGCAGGCGCCTTTTGGCCCACGAGACCCAGTACTTC.